The present entry profiles one T cell receptor beta chain with its context. The source of the sample is a study of blood T cell repertoires in COVID-19. Study details: Sources were T cells, B-cell-depleted T cells, or PBMCs; the material itself was cDNA or gDNA.

J lost 4 bases, V lost 0 bases, and 6 bases had no gene match. Germline V gives CDR1 MNHEY, CDR2 SVGAGI. The CDR3 runs 15 residues. Original processing methods: Counts of nucleated cells, estimated from reference gene primer amplification, were obtained. Here immunoSEQ multiplex PCR was the method, and the copy in TCRdb shows in-frame clones only, minus some. For V, J and clone size, that table is used; D and trimming come from the DNA. The repertoire has more than 200,000 clones, roughly 80% of them found once; the top ten carry approximately 8%. The rearrangement uses TRBV6-5 and TRBJ2-7, with 7 bases lining up with TRBD1. Sequenced sample: peripheral blood. This TCR came from a woman of 80 years or more with acute or convalescent COVID-19. As DNA, the CDR3 is TGTGCCAGCAGTTACTCGGACAGGATCGGTTACGAGCAGTACTTC. Its translation is CASSYSDRIGYEQYF.